What follows are 15 T cell receptor beta chains derived from one specimen sequenced in a study of metastatic and nonmetastatic thyroid tumors. TCRdb called clones again from the PCR reads with MiXCR. The table has around 40,000 clones, about a sixth seen once. No treatment had been given to any patient before thyroid surgery. The sample comprised blood. These receptors were collected from a male donor with papillary thyroid cancer or a benign thyroid nodule (not recorded which). Some clones in this sample may be carry-over from other donors' samples.

By share of the sample, this clone is medium-sized (0.01 to 0.1%). The V call is TRBV6-1, the J call TRBJ2-1; tentative D call: TRBD1 (6 bases). CDR1 MNHNS and CDR2 SASEGT come from the germline V gene. With 7 bases removed from V and 3 bases from J, the gap between germline ends came to 10 bases. The CDR3 runs to 13 residues. Here the CDR3 DNA reads TGTGCCAGCAAGGCAGGGGACTACAATGAGCAGTTCTTC. This gives the protein CASKAGDYNEQFF.

Ten or more counts support this clone. J is TRBJ2-2 and V is TRBV15; D is ambiguous. V lost 3 bases and J 0 bases, leaving 14 bases between the germline ends. In germline, CDR1 is LNHNV, CDR2 YYDKDF (reference sequence). The CDR3 has 17 amino acids. In DNA form, the CDR3 reads TGTGCCACCAGCAGCCATCTCGGACGGTCGAACACCGGGGAGCTGTTTTTT. Translation gives CATSSHLGRSNTGELFF.

This clone appeared many times. At the DNA level, this CDR3 is encoded by other sequences in the same sample as well. This chain links TRBV9 with TRBJ2-5; D unclear. Germline V gene sequence: CDR1 SGDLS, CDR2 YYNGEE. Trimming pared 0 bases from V and 3 bases from J, leaving 9 bases between. The CDR3 totals 14 residues. The chain's CDR3 is CASSVDLREETQYF. CDR3 nucleotides: TGTGCCAGCAGCGTAGATCTGAGAGAAGAGACCCAGTACTTC.

This clone appeared many times. The V gene is TRBV12-3 or TRBV12-4, the J gene TRBJ1-4, with D uncertain. V shed 3 bases and J shed 8 bases, with 10 bases lying between them. The CDR3 extends over 13 amino acids. The CDR3 DNA follows: TGTGCCAGCAGTTTTGCGATGGGGGAAAAACTGTTTTTT. Translation gives CASSFAMGEKLFF.

In its sample, this clone was seen many times. The genes are TRBV20-1 and TRBJ2-1; 9 bases are shared with TRBD2. Trimming took 0 bases from V and 3 from J; bases not matched to a gene: 6. Germline V CDR1 and CDR2: DFQATT, SNEGSKA (reference sequence). The CDR3 consists of 16 residues. The CDR3 DNA reads TGCAGTGCTAGAGACCCCAAGCGGGGGGTCTACAATGAGCAGTTCTTC. Translated: CSARDPKRGVYNEQFF.

This clone was observed many times. The J gene is TRBJ2-7, the V gene TRBV4-2; D remains unclear. The CDR3 covers 14 residues. CDR1 LGHNA and CDR2 YNFKEQ come from the germline V gene. V was cut by 3 bases and J by 0 bases, with 9 bases left in between. The CDR3 bases are TGTGCCAGCAGCCATTCGCCTACCTCCTACGAGCAGTACTTC. Its translation: CASSHSPTSYEQYF.

Concerning this clone itself: The junction departs from the called germline gene at one end, perhaps through a read error. The V call is TRBV7-2, the J call TRBJ2-7; D is perhaps TRBD1 or TRBD2 (5 bases each). There are 15 residues in the CDR3. CDR1 SGHTA and CDR2 FQGNSA come from the germline V gene. In DNA, the CDR3 is TGTGCCAGCAGCTTAGGCTGGGACGGCTCCTACGAGCAGTACTTT. This translates into CASSLGWDGSYEQYF.

Many counts were recorded for this clone. The chain links TRBV12-3 or TRBV12-4 to TRBJ1-3; D uncertain. V was cut by 2 bases and J by 8 bases, with 10 bases left in between. The CDR3 contains 13 residues. CDR3 bases: TGTGCCAGCAGTTTACTGGGGATAGACACCATATATTTT. Protein: CASSLLGIDTIYF.

This clone was seen more than once but under ten times. The chain joins TRBV29-1 to TRBJ2-1, with 9 positions matching TRBD2. V lost 4 bases and J lost 9; bases outside the gene matches: 4. Germline V gene sequence: CDR1 SQVTM, CDR2 ANQGSEA. This CDR3 is 12 amino acids long. CDR3 loop: CSVVGGRGEQFF. CDR3 DNA sequence: TGCAGCGTTGTTGGCGGGAGGGGTGAGCAGTTCTTC.

This clone was recorded many times. The chain combines TRBV7-9 with TRBJ1-1, with D hard to call. CDR3 length: 15 residues. CDR1 and CDR2 (germline): SEHNR, FQNEAQ (reference sequence). With 5 bases removed from V and 3 bases from J, the gap between germline ends came to 16 bases. The CDR3 loop is CASSPDGFVDTEAFF. The CDR3 nucleotides read TGTGCCAGCAGCCCAGACGGGTTTGTGGACACTGAAGCTTTCTTT.

This clone rates as medium-sized. The V gene is TRBV19, the J gene TRBJ1-6, with 7 bases identical to TRBD1. Per the germline V gene, CDR1 is LNHDA and CDR2 is SQIVND (reference sequence). V shed 7 bases, J shed 0 bases, and the junction held 0 bases outside the gene matches. This CDR3 has 14 amino acids. This CDR3 is CASTGGSYNSPLHF. CDR3 in DNA: TGTGCCAGTACAGGGGGCTCCTATAATTCACCCCTCCACTTT.

This clone was seen ten or more times. V is TRBV7-9 and J is TRBJ2-7; D uncertain. The CDR3 loop spans 15 amino acids. Germline values: CDR1 SEHNR, CDR2 FQNEAQ (reference sequence). Between the trimmed V and J ends, which lost 1 base and 5 bases, there was a span of 15 bases. CDR3 nucleotide sequence: TGTGCCAGCAGCTTAGTCCTCACTTCAATCCACGAGCAGTACTTC. Translated, it gives CASSLVLTSIHEQYF.

About this clone: This may stem from a read error, because a much larger clone lies one nucleotide away. This sequence joins TRBV10-3 and TRBJ2-3; 11 bases line up with TRBD2. CDR3 size: 15 residues. Germline assignment: CDR1 ENHRY and CDR2 SYGVKD. V dropped 7 bases and J dropped 2; count of bases not matched to a gene: 5. The CDR3 spells CAIKPGLAVTDTQYF. As DNA, the CDR3 is TGTGCCATCAAACCGGGACTAGCGGTCACAGATACGCAGTATTTT.

This clone was observed at least ten times. The genes are TRBV9 and TRBJ2-7; 8 bases match TRBD2. Trimming cost V 0 bases and J 1 base; bases outside gene matches: 3. The CDR3 runs 15 residues. Germline V gene data show CDR1 as SGDLS and CDR2 as YYNGEE. In nucleotides, the CDR3 is TGTGCCAGCAGCGTAGATGCTAGCGGGTCCTACGAGCAGTACTTC. This sequence encodes CASSVDASGSYEQYF. Supplemented by reference TRBV9 and TRBJ2-7, the full variable domain reads DSGVTQTPKHLITATGQRVTLRCSPRSGDLSVYWYQQSLDQGLQFLIQYYNGEERAKGNILERFSAQQFPDLHSELNLSSLELGDSALYFCASSVDASGSYEQYFGPGTRLTVT.

The chain couples TRBV30 to TRBJ1-4, with 9 bases that match TRBD1. Germline lookup yields CDR1 GTSNPN and CDR2 SVGIG (reference sequence). With 5 bases clipped from V and 8 bases from J, the junction kept 6 bases outside the gene matches. The CDR3 covers 13 residues. The CDR3 DNA reads TGTGCCTGGGGCGGGACAGGGAACGAAAAACTGTTTTTT. Encoded protein: CAWGGTGNEKLFF.